These T cell receptor beta chains were read from a single sample in a study of HIV-infected patients and healthy controls. TCRdb called the 5' RACE reads again in MiXCR, with one record for every CDR3 protein. The sample lists around 21,000 distinct CDR3 sequences; about 8.3% were seen once. Sequencing was done on a sample of blood. The receptors were sampled from an adult in good health. CDR3s include the opening cysteine and the closing phenylalanine or tryptophan. Each record gives: J gene, D gene, clone size, V gene, CDR3 protein, CDR3 DNA. The D gene is left open where the match is weak. Size tells how often a clone was seen (once, few, many) or the class of an expanded clone, and some rows leave it out.

TRBJ2-1	TRBD2	few	TRBV13	CASSLSPSGRGEQFF	TGTGCCAGCAGCTTAAGTCCTAGCGGGAGAGGTGAGCAGTTCTTC
TRBJ2-5	NA	many	TRBV28	CASSLPGAQETQYF	TGTGCCAGCAGTCTGCCGGGGGCCCAAGAGACCCAGTACTTC
TRBJ1-5	TRBD1	few	TRBV12-3/TRBV12-4	CASSFQGERQPQHF	TGTGCCAGCAGTTTCCAGGGGGAACGTCAGCCCCAGCATTTT
TRBJ2-1	TRBD2	few	TRBV7-2	CASSSRREEEFF	TGTGCCAGCAGCTCCCGCCGGGAGGAAGAGTTCTTC
TRBJ2-7	TRBD1	NA	TRBV20-1	CSASLRGTGEYIRYEQYF	TGCAGTGCTAGCCTAAGAGGGACAGGAGAATACATACGTTACGAGCAGTACTTC
TRBJ1-1	TRBD1	many	TRBV18	CASSPGQESMNTEAFF	TGTGCCAGCTCACCCGGACAGGAGAGCATGAACACTGAAGCTTTCTTT
TRBJ1-5	NA	many	TRBV5-1	CASSLGDNQPQHF	TGCGCCAGCAGCTTGGGTGACAATCAGCCCCAGCATTTT
TRBJ1-5	NA	few	TRBV7-6	CASSLGRGNQPQHF	TGTGCCAGCAGCTTAGGGAGGGGCAATCAGCCCCAGCATTTT
TRBJ1-1	TRBD1	few	TRBV12-3/TRBV12-4	CASRTGTGGPTEAFF	TGTGCCAGCAGGACCGGGACAGGGGGCCCCACTGAAGCTTTCTTT
TRBJ2-3	NA	many	TRBV2	CASTKITDTQYF	TGTGCCAGCACCAAAATCACAGATACGCAGTATTTT
TRBJ2-5	NA	many	TRBV28	CASSFGTQETQYF	TGTGCCAGCAGTTTTGGGACCCAAGAGACCCAGTACTTC
TRBJ2-1	NA	few	TRBV6-2/TRBV6-3	CASGAYNEQFF	TGTGCCTCGGGGGCCTACAATGAGCAGTTCTTC
TRBJ2-3	NA	many	TRBV5-1	CASSFRGTPDTQYF	TGCGCCAGCAGCTTTCGTGGAACCCCAGATACGCAGTATTTT